These 2 T cell receptor beta chains were all obtained from the same sample, sequenced in a study of shared clonotypes between healthy human individuals. Measured with immunoSEQ multiplex PCR; TCRdb has only the in-frame clones, and not every one. The table shows 780,000 or so clones, with roughly 72% occurring only once. The source material was memory CD4+ T cells sorted from blood. The subset here: CD45RA-negative fraction. These receptor sequences come from a woman aged 25 to 45 in good health.

The chain uses TRBV30 and TRBJ1-4, with D unresolved. Trimming pared 2 bases from V and 7 bases from J, leaving 8 bases between. This CDR3 has 12 amino acids. Germline V gene data show CDR1 as GTSNPN and CDR2 as SVGIG (reference sequence). In nucleotides, the CDR3 is TGTGCCTGGAGTCCCAGACCTGAAAAACTGTTTTTT. Translated, it gives CAWSPRPEKLFF.

A note on this clone: Other DNA sequences in this sample translate to the same CDR3. This chain connects TRBV19 to TRBJ2-2; D gene uncertain. The CDR3 sequence is 12 residues long. Trimming removed 3 bases from V and 6 bases from J, with 5 bases in between. Germline-derived CDR1 and CDR2 are LNHDA and SQIVND (reference sequence). The CDR3 reads CASSIAAGELFF. The CDR3 nucleotides read TGTGCCAGTAGTATCGCGGCCGGGGAGCTGTTTTTT. Full variable domain (remainder filled in from reference TRBV19 and TRBJ2-2): DGGITQSPKYLFRKEGQNVTLSCEQNLNHDAMYWYRQDPGQGLRLIYYSQIVNDFQKGDIAEGYSVSREKKESFPLTVTSAQKNPTAFYLCASSIAAGELFFGEGSRLTVL.